The 7 T cell receptor beta chains in this list originate from one sample, sequenced in a study of response to subunit inactivated influenza vaccine (dated by TCRdb to 2017 to 2018). The library was obtained by RT-PCR. Sequencing used an Illumina HiSeq 2500. Using fastp trimming at Q25 and MiXCR clonotype assembly, TCRdb reanalyzed the public sequencing data and kept in-frame beta chains. Entries are consolidated by CDR3 protein sequence, retaining the most common genes and DNA. Here the sample has fewer than 350,000 distinct CDR3 sequences; less than 25% occur a single time. Of the sample, roughly 10% is held by the ten largest clones. The sample here was PBMCs from blood, taken about 20 months after vaccination. The receptors were gathered from a man aged 50 to 69 who received an inactivated influenza vaccine. Donor details come from another sample of the same person, matched by shared clones.

The rearrangement links TRBV20-1 to TRBJ2-3; 7 nucleotides line up with TRBD2. Germline lookup yields CDR1 DFQATT and CDR2 SNEGSKA (reference sequence). This CDR3 spans 14 amino acids. Unmatched junction bases numbered 7, after V lost 5 bases and J lost 2 bases. The CDR3 here is CSAGTNSVTDTQYF. CDR3 nucleotides: TGCAGTGCTGGGACTAATTCCGTCACAGATACGCAGTATTTT.

This clonotype was detected only a few times. The chain couples TRBV6-5 to TRBJ1-5; a weak D match, TRBD1 (5 bases). Trimming took off 0 bases at V and 0 bases at J, with 15 bases between the two ends. This CDR3 has 18 amino acids. Germline lookup yields CDR1 MNHEY and CDR2 SVGAGI. CDR3 sequence: CASSYSIRGWNSNQPQHF. CDR3 nucleotides: TGTGCCAGCAGTTACTCGATCCGGGGCTGGAATAGCAATCAGCCCCAGCATTTT.

This clonotype has just a few counts. The chain combines TRBV5-4 with TRBJ1-1; no reliable D call. CDR3 length equals 14 residues. Trimming removed 0 bases from V and 8 bases from J, with 14 bases in between. Germline V gene data show CDR1 as SGHNT and CDR2 as YYREEE (reference sequence). CDR3: CASSLGGSRNEAFF. The CDR3 nucleotides are TGTGCCAGCAGCTTGGGGGGATCCCGGAACGAAGCTTTCTTT.

This clonotype was seen repeatedly, ten times or more. The rearrangement uses TRBV7-8 and TRBJ2-3; D unresolved. Germline V gives CDR1 SGHVS, CDR2 FQNEAQ. Trimming took 3 bases from V and 1 from J, leaving 8 bases between them. The CDR3 length is 14 residues. This chain's CDR3 is CASSLLGRTDTQYF. The CDR3 DNA follows: TGTGCCAGCAGCTTGCTTGGCCGCACAGATACGCAGTATTTT.

This clonotype was seen more than once but under ten times. V is TRBV5-1 and J is TRBJ1-6, with D perhaps TRBD1 (5 bases). Per the germline V gene, CDR1 is SGHRS and CDR2 is YFSETQ. Trimming took off 4 bases at V and 8 bases at J, with 16 bases between the two ends. The CDR3 extends over 15 amino acids. The CDR3 here is CASSDAGFLDSPLHF. The DNA of the CDR3 is TGCGCCAGCAGCGATGCAGGGTTTCTGGATTCACCCCTCCACTTT.

This sequence joins TRBV19 and TRBJ2-5; 8 nucleotides line up with TRBD1. The V gene end was trimmed by 4 bases and the J gene end by 6 bases; junction bases not matched to a gene: 7. CDR1 is LNHDA and CDR2 is SQIVND in the germline V gene (reference sequence). The CDR3 has 14 residues. The CDR3 DNA follows: TGTGCCAGTAGTACAGGACAGGGCTGGAAGACCCAGTACTTC. Its protein is CASSTGQGWKTQYF.

V is TRBV7-9 and J is TRBJ2-2; 7 nucleotides line up with TRBD1. V lost 7 bases, J lost 1 base, and 9 bases stayed unmatched. In germline, CDR1 is SEHNR, CDR2 FQNEAQ (reference sequence). This CDR3 is built from 16 residues. CDR3 amino acids: CASTADREGNTGELFF. The CDR3 nucleotides read TGTGCCAGCACCGCCGACAGGGAAGGGAACACCGGGGAGCTGTTTTTT.